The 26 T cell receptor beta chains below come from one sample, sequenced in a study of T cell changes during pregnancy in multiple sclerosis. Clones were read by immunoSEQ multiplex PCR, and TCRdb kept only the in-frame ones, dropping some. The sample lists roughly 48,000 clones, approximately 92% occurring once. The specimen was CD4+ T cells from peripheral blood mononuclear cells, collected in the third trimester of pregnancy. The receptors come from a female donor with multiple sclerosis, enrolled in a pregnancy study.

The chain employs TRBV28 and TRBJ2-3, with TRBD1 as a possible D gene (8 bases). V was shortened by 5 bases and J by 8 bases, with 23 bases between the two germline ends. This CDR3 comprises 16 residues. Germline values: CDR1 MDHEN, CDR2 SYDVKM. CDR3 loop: CASSTGLGLTGGTQYF. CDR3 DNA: TGTGCCAGCAGTACCGGACTAGGCCTCACAGGGGGTACGCAGTATTTT.

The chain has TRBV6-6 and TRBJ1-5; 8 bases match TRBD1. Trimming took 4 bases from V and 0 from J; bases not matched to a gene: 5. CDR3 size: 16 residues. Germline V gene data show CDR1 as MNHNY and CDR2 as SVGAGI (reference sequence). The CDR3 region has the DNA TGTGCCAGCAGTTCGGGACAGGTCTCTAGCAATCAGCCCCAGCATTTT. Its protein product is CASSSGQVSSNQPQHF.

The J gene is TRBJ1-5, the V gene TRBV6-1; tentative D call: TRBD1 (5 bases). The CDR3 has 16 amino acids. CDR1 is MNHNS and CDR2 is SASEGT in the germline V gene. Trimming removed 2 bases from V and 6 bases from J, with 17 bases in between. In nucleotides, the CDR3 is TGTGCCAGCAGTGAAATCTTCGGGGGTCGGATTCAGCCCCAGCATTTT. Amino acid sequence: CASSEIFGGRIQPQHF.

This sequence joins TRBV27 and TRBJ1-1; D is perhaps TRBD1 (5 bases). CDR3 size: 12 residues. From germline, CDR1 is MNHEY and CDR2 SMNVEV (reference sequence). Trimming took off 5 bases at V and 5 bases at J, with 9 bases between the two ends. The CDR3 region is CASSRDSTEAFF. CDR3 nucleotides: TGTGCCAGCAGTCGAGACAGTACTGAAGCTTTCTTT.

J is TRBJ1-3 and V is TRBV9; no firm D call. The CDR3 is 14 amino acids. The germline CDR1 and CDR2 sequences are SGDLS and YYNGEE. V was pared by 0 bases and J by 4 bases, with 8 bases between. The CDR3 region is CASSVGGKGNTIYF. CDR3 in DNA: TGTGCCAGCAGCGTAGGAGGGAAGGGAAACACCATATATTTT.

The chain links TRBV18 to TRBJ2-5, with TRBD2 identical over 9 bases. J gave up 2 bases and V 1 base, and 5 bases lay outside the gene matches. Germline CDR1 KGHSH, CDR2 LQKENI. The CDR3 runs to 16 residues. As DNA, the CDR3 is TGTGCCAGCTCACCACTAGCGGGGGACTTGCAAGAGACCCAGTACTTC. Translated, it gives CASSPLAGDLQETQYF. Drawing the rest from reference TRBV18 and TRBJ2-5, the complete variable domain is NAGVMQNPRHLVRRRGQEARLRCSPMKGHSHVYWYRQLPEEGLKFMVYLQKENIIDESGMPKERFSAEFPKEGPSILRIQQVVRGDSAAYFCASSPLAGDLQETQYFGPGTRLLVL.

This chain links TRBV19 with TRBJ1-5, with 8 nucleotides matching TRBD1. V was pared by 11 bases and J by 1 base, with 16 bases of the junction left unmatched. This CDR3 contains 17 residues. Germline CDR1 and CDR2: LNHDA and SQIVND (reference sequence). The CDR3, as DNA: TGTGCCTCCACGGACAGGGCGGGGATCTCGAGCAATCAGCCCCAGCATTTT. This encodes CASTDRAGISSNQPQHF.

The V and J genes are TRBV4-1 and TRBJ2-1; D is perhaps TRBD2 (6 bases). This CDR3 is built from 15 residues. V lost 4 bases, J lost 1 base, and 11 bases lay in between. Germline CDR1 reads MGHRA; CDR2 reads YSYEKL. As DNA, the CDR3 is TGCGCCAGCAGCCTGGACTACCTTTCCTACAATGAGCAGTTCTTC. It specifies CASSLDYLSYNEQFF.

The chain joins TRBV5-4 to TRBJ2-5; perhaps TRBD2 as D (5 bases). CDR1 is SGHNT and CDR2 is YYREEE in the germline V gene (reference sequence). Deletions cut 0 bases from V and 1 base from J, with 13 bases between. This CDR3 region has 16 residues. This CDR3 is CASSLAGTEGQETQYF. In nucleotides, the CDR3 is TGTGCCAGCAGCTTGGCCGGAACAGAGGGCCAAGAGACCCAGTACTTC.

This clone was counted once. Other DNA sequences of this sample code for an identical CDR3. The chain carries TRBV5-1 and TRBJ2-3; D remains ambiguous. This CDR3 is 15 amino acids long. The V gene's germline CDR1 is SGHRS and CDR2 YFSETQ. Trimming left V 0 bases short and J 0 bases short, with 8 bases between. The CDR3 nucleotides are TGCGCCAGCAGCTTGGGAGGCGGTAGCACAGATACGCAGTATTTT. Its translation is CASSLGGGSTDTQYF.

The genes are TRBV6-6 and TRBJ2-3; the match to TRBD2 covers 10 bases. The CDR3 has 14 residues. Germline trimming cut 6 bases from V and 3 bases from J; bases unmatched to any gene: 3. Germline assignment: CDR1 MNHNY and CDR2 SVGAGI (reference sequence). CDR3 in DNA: TGTGCCAGCAGCCTTAGCGGGGGGACAGATACGCAGTATTTT. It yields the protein CASSLSGGTDTQYF.

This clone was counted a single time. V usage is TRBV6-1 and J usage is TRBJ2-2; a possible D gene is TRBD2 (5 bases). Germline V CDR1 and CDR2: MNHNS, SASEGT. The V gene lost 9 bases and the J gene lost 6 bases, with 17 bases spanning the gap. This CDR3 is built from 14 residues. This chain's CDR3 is CASCLAGASGELFF. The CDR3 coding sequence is TGTGCCAGTTGCCTAGCAGGAGCTTCCGGGGAGCTGTTTTTT.

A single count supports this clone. The CDR3 region has the DNA TGTGCCAGCAGCTTAGAGGGAGGAAACACTGAAGCTTTCTTT. It specifies CASSLEGGNTEAFF. The chain has TRBV5-4 and TRBJ1-1; unclear D gene. V lost 2 bases to trimming and J lost 2 bases, with 10 bases between them. CDR1 and CDR2 (germline): SGHNT, YYREEE (reference sequence). This CDR3 has 14 amino acids. Variable domain in full (rest from reference TRBV5-4 and TRBJ1-1): ETGVTQSPTHLIKTRGQQVTLRCSSQSGHNTVSWYQQALGQGPQFIFQYYREEENGRGNFPPRFSGLQFPNYSSELNVNALELDDSALYLCASSLEGGNTEAFFGQGTRLTVV.

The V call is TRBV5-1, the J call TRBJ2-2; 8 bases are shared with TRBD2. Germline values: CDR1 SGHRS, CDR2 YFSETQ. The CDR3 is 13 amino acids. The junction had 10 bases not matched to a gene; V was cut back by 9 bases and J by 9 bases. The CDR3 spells CATLRGLVRELFF. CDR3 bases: TGCGCCACCCTACGGGGACTAGTCCGGGAGCTGTTTTTT.

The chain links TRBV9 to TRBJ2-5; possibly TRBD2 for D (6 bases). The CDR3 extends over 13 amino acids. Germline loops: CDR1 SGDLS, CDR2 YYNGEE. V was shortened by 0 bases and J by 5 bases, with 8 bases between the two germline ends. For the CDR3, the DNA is TGTGCCAGCAGCGTAGCAGGGAGGGAGACCCAGTACTTC. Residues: CASSVAGRETQYF.

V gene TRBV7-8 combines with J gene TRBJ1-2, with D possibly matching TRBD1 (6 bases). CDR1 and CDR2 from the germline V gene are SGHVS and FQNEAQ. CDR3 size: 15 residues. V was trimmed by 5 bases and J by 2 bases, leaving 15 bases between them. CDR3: CASSLEGGLNYGYTF. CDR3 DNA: TGTGCCAGCAGCCTCGAGGGGGGGCTAAACTATGGCTACACCTTC.

CDR3 bases: TGTGCCAGCAGCCCGGCAGGTACTTATAACTATGGCTACACCTTC. Protein product: CASSPAGTYNYGYTF. The rearrangement uses TRBV5-4 and TRBJ1-2; D is undetermined. Trimming cost V 4 bases and J 1 base, with 14 bases left between them. The CDR3 spans 15 residues. Germline V CDR1 and CDR2: SGHNT, YYREEE (reference sequence).

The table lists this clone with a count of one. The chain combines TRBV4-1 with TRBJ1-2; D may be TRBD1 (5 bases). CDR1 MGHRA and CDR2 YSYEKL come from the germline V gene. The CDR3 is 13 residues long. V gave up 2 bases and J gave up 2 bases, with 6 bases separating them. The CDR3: CASSQTGNYGYTF. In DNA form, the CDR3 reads TGCGCCAGCAGCCAAACAGGAAACTATGGCTACACCTTC.

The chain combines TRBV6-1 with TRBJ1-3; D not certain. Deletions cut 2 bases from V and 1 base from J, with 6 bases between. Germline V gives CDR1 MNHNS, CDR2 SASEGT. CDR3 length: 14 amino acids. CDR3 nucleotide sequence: TGTGCCAGCAGTGAACGGGGTTCTGGAAACACCATATATTTT. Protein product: CASSERGSGNTIYF.

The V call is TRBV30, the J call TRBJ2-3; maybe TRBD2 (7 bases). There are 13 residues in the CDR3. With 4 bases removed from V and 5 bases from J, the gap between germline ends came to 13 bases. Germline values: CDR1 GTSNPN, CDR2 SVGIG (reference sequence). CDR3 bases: TGTGCCTGGACCGCGAGGGGGGGAGATACGCAGTATTTT. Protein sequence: CAWTARGGDTQYF.

CDR3 amino acids: CASSQEVGGANTGELFF. The CDR3 region has the DNA TGCGCCAGCAGCCAAGAGGTGGGAGGAGCGAACACCGGGGAGCTGTTTTTT. This sequence joins TRBV4-1 and TRBJ2-2, with D perhaps matching TRBD2 (6 bases). CDR3 size: 17 residues. The V gene lost 0 bases and the J gene lost 0 bases, with 11 bases spanning the gap. Germline V gene sequence: CDR1 MGHRA, CDR2 YSYEKL.

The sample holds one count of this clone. The CDR3 spells CASSEANRVSNQPQHF. The CDR3 DNA follows: TGTGCCAGCAGTGAAGCGAACAGGGTGAGCAATCAGCCCCAGCATTTT. The gene calls are TRBV6-1 and TRBJ1-5, with D maybe TRBD1 (6 bases). CDR1 is MNHNS, CDR2 SASEGT, per germline. CDR3 length equals 16 residues. With 0 bases removed from V and 1 base from J, the gap between germline ends came to 10 bases.

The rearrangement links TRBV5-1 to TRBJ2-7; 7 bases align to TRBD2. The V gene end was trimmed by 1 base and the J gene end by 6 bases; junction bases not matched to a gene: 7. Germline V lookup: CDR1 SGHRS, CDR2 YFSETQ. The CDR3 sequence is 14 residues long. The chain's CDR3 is CASSLFPREGEQYF. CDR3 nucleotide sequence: TGCGCCAGCAGCTTGTTTCCCAGGGAGGGCGAGCAGTACTTC.

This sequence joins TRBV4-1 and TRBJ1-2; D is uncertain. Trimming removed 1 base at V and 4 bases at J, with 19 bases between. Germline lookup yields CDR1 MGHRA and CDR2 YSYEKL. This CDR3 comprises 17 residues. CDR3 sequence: CASSQVSARTNFYGYTF. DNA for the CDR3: TGCGCCAGCAGCCAAGTCTCGGCCCGCACTAACTTCTATGGCTACACCTTC.

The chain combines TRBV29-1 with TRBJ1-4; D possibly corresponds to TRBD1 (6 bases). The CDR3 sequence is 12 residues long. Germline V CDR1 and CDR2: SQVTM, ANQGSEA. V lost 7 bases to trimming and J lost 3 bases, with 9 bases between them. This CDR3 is CSGGQSNEKLFF. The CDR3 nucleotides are TGCAGCGGTGGACAGTCTAATGAAAAACTGTTTTTT.

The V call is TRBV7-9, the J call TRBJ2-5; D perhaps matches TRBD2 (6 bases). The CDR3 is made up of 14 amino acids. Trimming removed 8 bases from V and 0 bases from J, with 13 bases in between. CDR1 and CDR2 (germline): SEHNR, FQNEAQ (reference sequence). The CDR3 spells CASLHPGDQETQYF. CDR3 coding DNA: TGTGCCAGCCTCCACCCGGGGGACCAAGAGACCCAGTACTTC.